This T cell receptor beta chain was profiled in a study of T cells in Graves' hyperthyroidism and ophthalmopathy. General study findings and limits: Most expanded thyroid clonotypes above 0.001 recurred in blood.

This clonotype was seen only a few times. Its matching antigen is unknown. Those patients with uncontrolled infection, other autoimmune disease, pregnancy or lactation were excluded. The V gene's germline CDR1 is SGHTA and CDR2 FQGTGA. The ends were cut back, 4 bases at V and 4 bases at J, with 17 bases in the middle. The CDR3 has 15 amino acids. It was RNA transcripts that yielded the amplified TCR beta CDR3 regions. The HTBI primer set was used in a first-round RT-PCR of the TCR CDR3. TCRdb re-called the multiplex PCR reads with MiXCR, one entry per CDR3 protein. Seen here are some 510,000 distinct CDR3 sequences, more than 45% observed once, and the top ten hold roughly 8.2%.

The sample was peripheral blood or thyroid tissue (not recorded which). This clonotype was obtained from a young woman with Graves' hyperthyroidism. The rearrangement joins TRBV7-3 to TRBJ2-7, with D unresolved. CDR3: CASSSQSGPTYEQYF. In DNA form, the CDR3 reads TGTGCCAGCAGCTCGCAATCCGGGCCCACATACGAGCAGTACTTC.